The 13 T cell receptor beta chains listed next were all sequenced from one sample in a study of cytomegalovirus exposure and HLA in healthy donors. The primer mix had 60 Vbeta and 13 Jbeta primers. Method: immunoSEQ multiplex PCR; TCRdb's copy keeps in-frame clones and lacks some. The sample contains about 220,000 clones, 80% to 85% of which appear only once. The sequencing sample was made of PBMCs. These TCRs come from a boy younger than 10 in good health and CMV-seronegative.

The J gene is TRBJ1-2, the V gene TRBV6-1; a weak D match, TRBD1 (6 bases). CDR1 MNHNS and CDR2 SASEGT come from the germline V gene. CDR3 length equals 15 residues. V lost 1 base and J lost 3, with 12 bases in between. The CDR3 DNA follows: TGTGCCAGCAGTGAAGAGCTCAGGGGCTACTATGGCTACACCTTC. Translated: CASSEELRGYYGYTF.

The table lists this clone with a few counts. This chain links TRBV6-5 with TRBJ1-3; the match to TRBD1 covers 7 bases. The junction had 3 bases not matched to a gene; V was cut back by 6 bases and J by 1 base. The germline V gene encodes CDR1 MNHEY and CDR2 SVGAGI. The CDR3 consists of 14 residues. Here the CDR3 DNA reads TGTGCCAGCAGCACGACAGGGTCTGGAAACACCATATATTTT. Its translation: CASSTTGSGNTIYF.

This chain's CDR3 is CASSHDRGEQYF. CDR3 in DNA: TGTGCCAGCAGCCACGACAGGGGCGAGCAGTACTTC. This chain connects TRBV11-2 to TRBJ2-7; 8 bases are a match to TRBD1. CDR1 and CDR2 from the germline V gene are SGHAT and FQNNGV. CDR3 length: 12 residues. The J segment lost 6 bases and the V segment lost 5 bases, leaving 3 bases of the junction unmatched.

The chain is built from TRBV7-9 and TRBJ2-7; no definite D call. CDR1 is SEHNR and CDR2 is FQNEAQ in the germline V gene (reference sequence). The V and J ends lost 1 base and 4 bases respectively, with 8 bases between them. This CDR3 spans 13 amino acids. The CDR3 region is CASSLDPRYEQYF. CDR3 coding DNA: TGTGCCAGCAGCTTAGATCCCAGGTACGAGCAGTACTTC.

This clone occurred a few times. The V call is TRBV6-1, the J call TRBJ1-4; 9 bases match TRBD1. Germline values: CDR1 MNHNS, CDR2 SASEGT. This CDR3 contains 15 residues. Losses at the gene ends were 7 bases for V and 6 bases for J; bases not matched to a gene: 9. The DNA of the CDR3 is TGTGCCAGCATGGGACAGGGTAGAGTGGATGAAAAACTGTTTTTT. It translates to CASMGQGRVDEKLFF.

The rearrangement uses TRBV2 and TRBJ2-1, with 8 bases that match TRBD1. Germline V gene sequence: CDR1 SNHLY, CDR2 FYNNEI. This CDR3 spans 16 amino acids. V gave up 6 bases and J gave up 2 bases; unmatched junction bases: 9. CDR3 DNA: TGTGCCAGCAGAGTCCGAGACAGGGGAGCCTACAATGAGCAGTTCTTC. Translating gives CASRVRDRGAYNEQFF.

The chain joins TRBV19 to TRBJ2-7; 12 positions match TRBD1. V lost 5 bases and J lost 2; bases outside the gene matches: 4. CDR1 LNHDA and CDR2 SQIVND come from the germline V gene (reference sequence). CDR3 size: 15 residues. The CDR3 loop reads CASSAGQGATYEQYF. The CDR3, as DNA: TGTGCCAGTAGTGCGGGACAGGGGGCCACCTACGAGCAGTACTTC.

V gene TRBV5-1 combines with J gene TRBJ1-1, with D tentatively TRBD1 (6 bases). Germline CDR1 SGHRS, CDR2 YFSETQ. The CDR3 has 15 residues. With 7 bases removed from V and 1 base from J, the gap between germline ends came to 17 bases. In DNA form, the CDR3 reads TGCGCCAGCTCCCGGGCCCCAGGGGCGAACACTGAAGCTTTCTTT. Residues: CASSRAPGANTEAFF.

Notes on this clone: Compared with germline, one end of the junction differs, possibly owing to a read error. The rearrangement joins TRBV7-9 to TRBJ2-7; TRBD1 is a possible D gene (5 bases). CDR1 and CDR2 from the germline V gene are SEHNR and FQNEAQ (reference sequence). CDR3 length equals 15 residues. The CDR3 region is CSSSPLEGAFYEQYF. CDR3 nucleotide sequence: TGTTCCAGCAGCCCCCTTGAAGGGGCTTTCTACGAGCAGTACTTC.

The gene calls are TRBV19 and TRBJ1-5, with D tentatively TRBD1 (5 bases). V gave up 1 base and J gave up 2 bases, with 18 bases separating them. The germline V gene encodes CDR1 LNHDA and CDR2 SQIVND (reference sequence). There are 18 residues in the CDR3. CDR3 loop: CASSIVRGLIPRNQPQHF. The CDR3 bases are TGTGCCAGTAGTATAGTTAGGGGACTAATACCGCGCAATCAGCCCCAGCATTTT. Together with reference TRBV19 and TRBJ1-5, the CDR3 gives the full variable domain: DGGITQSPKYLFRKEGQNVTLSCEQNLNHDAMYWYRQDPGQGLRLIYYSQIVNDFQKGDIAEGYSVSREKKESFPLTVTSAQKNPTAFYLCASSIVRGLIPRNQPQHFGDGTRLSIL.

The J gene is TRBJ2-7, the V gene TRBV13; 8 positions agree with TRBD1. The germline CDR1 and CDR2 sequences are PRHDT and FYEKMQ (reference sequence). V lost 5 bases to trimming and J lost 3 bases; unmatched junction nucleotides: 6. This CDR3 has 14 amino acids. Here the CDR3 DNA reads TGTGCCAGCAGCCCAAACGGACAGGGCTACGAGCAGTACTTC. It yields the protein CASSPNGQGYEQYF.

The CDR3 nucleotides are TGTGCCAGCAGCTCCCTGAGACGGGAGGGCAGCTATGAGCAGTTCTTC. This sequence encodes CASSSLRREGSYEQFF. The chain joins TRBV5-6 to TRBJ2-1; 8 nucleotides match TRBD2. Trimming at V came to 3 bases and at J to 8 bases, leaving 13 bases not matched to a gene. Germline CDR1 SGHDT, CDR2 YYEEEE. The CDR3 has 16 amino acids.

V usage is TRBV5-4 and J usage is TRBJ2-1; a possible D gene is TRBD1 (6 bases). From germline, CDR1 is SGHNT and CDR2 YYREEE (reference sequence). The CDR3 sequence is 16 residues long. V was trimmed by 5 bases and J by 0 bases, leaving 15 bases between them. CDR3 loop: CASSQDSAGSYNEQFF. Written as DNA, the CDR3 is TGTGCCAGCAGTCAGGACAGCGCCGGCTCCTACAATGAGCAGTTCTTC. The full variable domain, in which reference TRBV5-4 and TRBJ2-1 provide the parts outside the CDR3, is ETGVTQSPTHLIKTRGQQVTLRCSSQSGHNTVSWYQQALGQGPQFIFQYYREEENGRGNFPPRFSGLQFPNYSSELNVNALELDDSALYLCASSQDSAGSYNEQFFGPGTRLTVL.